The sequence of this T cell receptor beta chain was determined in a study of blood T cell repertoires in COVID-19 (dated by TCRdb to about 2020). Notes on the research overall: The collaborator samples originated in the United States, Italy and Spain and spanned the acute and convalescent phases of COVID-19. The repertoires were released in a freely available public database meant as a resource for research on the immune response to SARS-CoV-2. The sample metadata nearly always contained a de-identified subject ID, COVID-19 status, age in years and sex. HLA class I and class II types, where available, came from metadata supplied by the sample provider rather than from assay-based typing. The samples were drawn from two sources: the first 160 participants of the ongoing ImmuneRACE study, and fewer than 1,500 subjects contributed by 6 global collaborators. Deeply sampled blood TCRbeta repertoires from subjects exposed to, actively infected with, or recovered from COVID-19 were included in the dataset. The prospective study material was composed of cDNA or gDNA derived from T cells, B-cell-depleted T cells, or PBMCs.

Overall study results and their limits: The amount of clinical and demographic metadata varied by source and participant and was provided uncurated.

The CDR3 holds 17 amino acids from the cysteine to the phenylalanine. Only the CDR3 region is kept as DNA, spanning 51 bases read in frame from base 1. Reading the germline V gene gives CDR1 SGHDT and CDR2 YYEEEE. The V end loses 0 bases and the J end loses 0 bases, and a stretch of 13 bases separates them. About this clone: Its antigen is currently not known. No much larger clone is present one base from it, and per-base qualities are unavailable.

The collaborating institutions used their own protocols to collect whole blood in K2EDTA tubes. For TCRbeta analysis, collaborators shipped samples in one of three forms: frozen whole blood, isolated PBMCs, or DNA extracted from either of those sample types. TCRbeta CDR3 regions were amplified from genomic DNA using the immunoSEQ Assay, a bias-controlled multiplex PCR. As for the authors' bioinformatics: Nucleated cell counts per sample were estimated from amplification of reference gene primers within the assay. Sequence reads were collapsed and filtered to measure the absolute abundance of every unique TCRbeta CDR3 rearrangement. For each sample, productive Simpson clonality was calculated as the square root of Simpson's diversity index over productive rearrangements. TCRdb retrieved this table from immuneACCESS and kept in-frame rearrangements only. Not all clones are present; in checked studies, unresolved V genes account for under half, and no reason is known for the remainder. V, J and clone size are those of that table, while D and trimming were read from the DNA. The sample includes 85,000 to 120,000 clones, with approximately 78% observed a single time. The ten largest clones capture over 7.5% of the sample.

This clonotype was obtained from a man aged 55 to 70 with active or convalescent COVID-19. Recombination linked TRBV5-6 to TRBJ2-1, with a tentative D gene TRBD2 over 6 matching bases. Sequencing used peripheral blood. The CDR3 amino acid sequence is: CASSLEVGGLSYNEQFF. The DNA is as follows: TGTGCCAGCAGCTTGGAGGTGGGAGGACTCTCCTACAATGAGCAGTTCTTC.